These 18 T cell receptor beta chains originate from one sample sequenced in a study of blood T cells in healthy people across ages. Primers used in a second PCR of roughly 6 to 12 cycles were a sample-barcoded 5' primer and a J-beta primer mix. TCRdb called the 5' RACE reads again in MiXCR, with one record for every CDR3 protein. The table records just over 800,000 distinct CDR3 sequences, around 62% of them present only once. The source material was blood. The source is a man aged 25-45 years in good health.

V usage is TRBV9 and J usage is TRBJ2-4, with 12 bases lining up with TRBD2. Judging by the DNA end, TRBJ2-5 fits better; the J call may be wrong. The CDR3 sequence is 15 residues long. In germline, CDR1 is SGDLS, CDR2 YYNGEE. The CDR3 reads CASSETSGGQETQYF. In nucleotides, the CDR3 is TGTGCCAGCAGTGAGACTAGCGGGGGCCAAGAGACCCAGTACTTC.

This clonotype occurred once. This chain joins TRBV15 and TRBJ1-4; D is ambiguous. V dropped 5 bases and J dropped 0 bases, with 10 bases sitting between them. Germline V lookup: CDR1 LNHNV, CDR2 YYDKDF (reference sequence). The CDR3 covers 15 residues. Written as DNA, the CDR3 is TGTGCCACCAGCGGCCGTTTTGCAACTAATGAAAAACTGTTTTTT. Encoded protein: CATSGRFATNEKLFF. The complete variable domain, with remaining parts taken from reference TRBV15 and TRBJ1-4, reads DAMVIQNPRYQVTQFGKPVTLSCSQTLNHNVMYWYQQKSSQAPKLLFHYYDKDFNNEADTPDNFQSRRPNTSFCFLDIRSPGLGDTAMYLCATSGRFATNEKLFFGSGTQLSVL.

The chain recombines TRBV6-5 with TRBJ2-1; D not resolved. CDR3 size: 13 residues. The V gene's germline CDR1 is MNHEY and CDR2 SVGAGI. V lost 0 bases and J lost 6, with 6 bases in between. CDR3: CASSYSRTNEQFF. The CDR3 nucleotides read TGTGCCAGCAGTTACTCCCGCACCAATGAGCAGTTCTTC.

This clonotype turned up a few times. The genes are TRBV4-3 and TRBJ2-5, with 7 nucleotides matching TRBD2. Germline V gene lookup returns CDR1 LGHNA and CDR2 YSLEER. Unmatched junction bases numbered 12, after V lost 0 bases and J lost 5 bases. The CDR3 has 17 residues. The CDR3 protein is CASSQDPSGTGRETQYF. The CDR3 coding sequence is TGCGCCAGCAGCCAAGATCCAAGCGGGACGGGTCGGGAGACCCAGTACTTC.

A remark on this clonotype: The junction shows a germline mismatch at one end, possibly a read error. The gene calls are TRBV29-1 and TRBJ2-3; D is undetermined. The germline CDR1 and CDR2 sequences are SQVTM and ANQGSEA. The CDR3 totals 12 residues. The CDR3 sequence is CSVEANTDTQYF. CDR3 DNA: TGCAGCGTAGAAGCAAACACAGATACGCAGTATTTT.

V usage is TRBV12-3 or TRBV12-4 and J usage is TRBJ2-7; maybe TRBD2 (6 bases). V lost 2 bases, J lost 2 bases, and 13 bases lay in between. CDR3 length: 15 amino acids. This CDR3 reads CASSLQLLATYEQYF. In nucleotides, the CDR3 is TGTGCCAGCAGTTTACAATTACTAGCCACCTACGAGCAGTACTTC.

The CDR3 reads CSARGTSGLPGETQYF. CDR3 DNA: TGCAGTGCTAGGGGGACTAGCGGCCTCCCGGGGGAGACCCAGTACTTC. The chain uses TRBV20-1 and TRBJ2-5; 11 nucleotides align to TRBD2. The J segment lost 5 bases and the V segment lost 3 bases, leaving 11 bases of the junction unmatched. Germline V gene sequence: CDR1 DFQATT, CDR2 SNEGSKA (reference sequence). The length of the CDR3 is 16 residues.

This clonotype was seen a few times. V usage is TRBV2 and J usage is TRBJ1-5; no clear D gene. The CDR3 length is 13 residues. The V and J ends lost 3 bases and 3 bases respectively, with 6 bases between them. CDR1 and CDR2 (germline): SNHLY, FYNNEI. CDR3 residues: CASSDDYNQPQHF. In nucleotides, the CDR3 is TGTGCCAGCAGTGATGACTACAATCAGCCCCAGCATTTT. Using reference TRBV2 and TRBJ1-5 for the parts outside the CDR3, the full variable domain is EPEVTQTPSHQVTQMGQEVILRCVPISNHLYFYWYRQILGQKVEFLVSFYNNEISEKSEIFDDQFSVERPDGSNFTLKIRSTKLEDSAMYFCASSDDYNQPQHFGDGTRLSIL.

This clonotype was seen a few times. This chain links TRBV5-1 with TRBJ2-6; 9 positions match TRBD1. The CDR3 sequence is 18 residues long. Germline values: CDR1 SGHRS, CDR2 YFSETQ. Trimming took 0 bases from V and 3 from J; bases not matched to a gene: 7. CDR3 protein: CASSLAIQGANGANVLTF. The CDR3 coding sequence is TGCGCCAGCAGCTTGGCGATACAGGGGGCTAATGGGGCCAACGTCCTGACTTTC.

The chain couples TRBV5-1 to TRBJ2-1, with D uncertain. Between the trimmed V and J ends, which lost 1 base and 4 bases, there was a span of 12 bases. Germline V CDR1 and CDR2: SGHRS, YFSETQ. The CDR3 sequence is 15 residues long. For the CDR3, the DNA is TGCGCCAGCAGCTTGACATCGTCACAGTACAATGAGCAGTTCTTC. Translating gives CASSLTSSQYNEQFF.

The chain has TRBV20-1 and TRBJ2-3, with 8 positions matching TRBD1. The CDR3 contains 14 residues. CDR1 is DFQATT, CDR2 SNEGSKA, per germline (reference sequence). With V trimmed by 3 bases and J by 6 bases, 8 bases remained unmatched. The DNA for the CDR3 is TGCAGTGCTAGTCCGCAGGGGGCATGGGATACGCAGTATTTT. Translation gives CSASPQGAWDTQYF.

V usage is TRBV3-1 and J usage is TRBJ2-7; D not certain. Germline V lookup: CDR1 LGHDT, CDR2 YNNKEL (reference sequence). V was shortened by 0 bases and J by 5 bases, with 2 bases between the two germline ends. This CDR3 is 11 amino acids long. CDR3 DNA sequence: TGTGCCAGCAGCCAAGAACACGAGCAGTACTTC. Protein product: CASSQEHEQYF.

The CDR3 sequence is CASSYTSGSSYEQYF. DNA of the CDR3: TGTGCCAGCAGTTACACTAGCGGGAGCTCCTACGAGCAGTACTTC. The chain combines TRBV6-5 with TRBJ2-7, with 11 bases lining up with TRBD2. The CDR3 totals 15 residues. CDR1 and CDR2 from the germline V gene are MNHEY and SVGAGI. V lost 2 bases and J lost 0; bases outside the gene matches: 0.

This clonotype was seen a single time. The V gene is TRBV4-3, the J gene TRBJ2-1, with D uncertain. V lost 0 bases and J lost 10, with 19 bases in between. This CDR3 region has 16 residues. Per the germline V gene, CDR1 is LGHNA and CDR2 is YSLEER. The CDR3 region is CASSQEVLESSLEQFF. In DNA form, the CDR3 reads TGCGCCAGCAGCCAAGAGGTCCTAGAATCATCTTTGGAGCAGTTCTTC.

This clonotype has more than one count but fewer than ten. The V gene is TRBV9, the J gene TRBJ2-3; D unclear. Germline CDR1 and CDR2: SGDLS and YYNGEE. The germline V and J ends were trimmed by 4 bases and 5 bases, with 8 bases remaining between them. CDR3 length: 12 amino acids. The CDR3 spells CASSSLVDTQYF. CDR3 DNA: TGTGCCAGCAGCTCCTTGGTAGATACGCAGTATTTT.

This clonotype was observed a handful of times. The chain couples TRBV10-3 to TRBJ1-5; D might be TRBD1 (5 bases). With 0 bases removed from V and 0 bases from J, the gap between germline ends came to 12 bases. Germline V lookup: CDR1 ENHRY, CDR2 SYGVKD. CDR3 length: 17 amino acids. The DNA for the CDR3 is TGTGCCATCAGTGAGTCGACGGGGGACGGTAGCAATCAGCCCCAGCATTTT. This codes for CAISESTGDGSNQPQHF.

The rearrangement links TRBV6-5 to TRBJ2-3; TRBD2 aligns across 9 bases. The V and J ends lost 5 bases and 2 bases, in that order; junction bases with no gene match: 5. This CDR3 comprises 15 residues. Germline-derived CDR1 and CDR2 are MNHEY and SVGAGI. In DNA, the CDR3 is TGTGCCAGCAGTGACAGCGGGGGGCTCACAGATACGCAGTATTTT. Residues: CASSDSGGLTDTQYF.

The chain carries TRBV4-3 and TRBJ2-1, with D perhaps matching TRBD1 (6 bases). This CDR3 comprises 14 residues. CDR1 and CDR2 (germline): LGHNA, YSLEER. The ends were cut back, 1 base at V and 10 bases at J, with 14 bases in the middle. The CDR3 DNA sequence: TGCGCCAGCAGCCAAGGGATGGGGGCCGGGGAGCAGTTCTTC. Translating it yields CASSQGMGAGEQFF.